Described below is a single TCR beta chain sequence and its context. The antigen is undetermined. The data are from a study of cytomegalovirus exposure and HLA in healthy donors. The overall study: Previous work identified 117 million unique TCR beta sequences from 200 million or so T cells.

PCR used 60 Vbeta primers and 13 Jbeta primers. Assay: immunoSEQ multiplex PCR; the TCRdb copy retains only in-frame clones and omits some. In the table there are about 120,000 clones, 83% of which are singletons. Germline CDR1 is MNHNS and CDR2 is SASEGT. The CDR3 sequence is 15 residues long. V was clipped by 7 bases and J by 1 base, with 16 bases between them. The study's findings and limits: A missense DCLRE1C variant was associated with V- and J-gene trimming of TCR beta chains in a later analysis, and an independent cohort replicated the association.

The clonotype originates from a middle-aged woman in good health and CMV-seropositive. Sequenced sample: PBMCs. The chain recombines TRBV6-1 with TRBJ1-1; D call uncertain. The CDR3 region has the DNA TGTGCCAGCAAGTGGGCCCGCGTCACGAACACTGAAGCTTTCTTT. This codes for CASKWARVTNTEAFF.